Each of the 15 T cell receptor beta chains below was sequenced from the same sample in a study of T cell repertoires in cytomegalovirus infection (dated by TCRdb to the late 2010s). Data came from an Illumina HiSeq 1500. TCRdb trimmed public reads at Q25 via fastp, called clones via MiXCR and kept in-frame beta chains. Here each entry gathers all rows of one CDR3 protein and keeps the most common genes and DNA. In this sample the table shows roughly 320,000 distinct CDR3 sequences, over 7.5% of which occur a single time. The top ten hold 3.5% to 4.5% of the sample. Material for sequencing was PBMCs. These receptors all come from a human donor in good health (CMV status not recorded). Some clones in this sample may be carry-over from other donors' samples.

V and J are TRBV28 and TRBJ1-6, with TRBD1 identical over 8 bases. Germline CDR1 and CDR2: MDHEN and SYDVKM. With V trimmed by 6 bases and J by 11 bases, 9 bases remained unmatched. This CDR3 has 14 amino acids. CDR3 sequence reads: CASRAGGGLTPLHF. CDR3 bases: TGTGCCAGCAGAGCAGGGGGCGGACTTACACCCCTCCACTTT. Using reference TRBV28 and TRBJ1-6 for the parts outside the CDR3, the full variable domain is DVKVTQSSRYLVKRTGEKVFLECVQDMDHENMFWYRQDPGLGLRLIYFSYDVKMKEKGDIPEGYSVSREKKERFSLILESASTNQTSMYLCASRAGGGLTPLHFGNGTRLTVT.

The sample holds a few counts of this clonotype. This chain joins TRBV7-2 and TRBJ2-7, with TRBD2 identical over 7 bases. This CDR3 contains 12 residues. Germline V gene data show CDR1 as SGHTA and CDR2 as FQGNSA. V trimming: 4 bases; J trimming: 7 bases; junction bases outside the gene matches: 4. Here the CDR3 DNA reads TGTGCCAGCAGCTGGGAGGGGCGAGAGCAGTACTTC. This codes for CASSWEGREQYF.

In this sample, this clonotype turned up a few times. V is TRBV27 and J is TRBJ1-2; no firm D call. The CDR3 sequence is 14 residues long. Germline values: CDR1 MNHEY, CDR2 SMNVEV (reference sequence). The ends were cut back, 5 bases at V and 8 bases at J, with 18 bases in the middle. The DNA of the CDR3 is TGTGCCAGCAGTACACACAGCAACTTAAGGGGCTACACCTTC. Translated: CASSTHSNLRGYTF.

This clonotype was picked up many times. The chain carries TRBV11-2 and TRBJ2-7, with TRBD1 matching 11 bases. V shed 5 bases, J shed 2 bases, and the junction held 5 bases outside the gene matches. Germline V gene sequence: CDR1 SGHAT, CDR2 FQNNGV. The CDR3 spans 15 residues. The CDR3 nucleotides are TGTGCCAGCAGCCCAAGGGACAGGGGGACCTACGAGCAGTACTTC. Translating it yields CASSPRDRGTYEQYF.

V usage is TRBV10-3 and J usage is TRBJ2-3; D is uncertain. The CDR3 length is 13 residues. With 3 bases removed from V and 7 bases from J, the gap between germline ends came to 11 bases. Germline V CDR1 and CDR2: ENHRY, SYGVKD. The CDR3 DNA follows: TGTGCCATCAGTGAATCCCATGAGCATACGCAGTATTTT. Protein product: CAISESHEHTQYF.

This clonotype was seen ten or more times. The final CDR3 position lacks the conserved phenylalanine or tryptophan, pointing to a likely read error. The DNA is omitted, as the CDR3 cannot be located on it reliably, and the CDR3 follows TCRdb's listing. The CDR3 protein is CASSPLGTPGTSLKD. The chain is built from TRBV4-2 and TRBJ2-3; TRBD2 is the table's D call, not checked against the DNA. Germline-derived CDR1 and CDR2 are LGHNA and YNFKEQ. The CDR3 is 15 amino acids in total, end residues counted.

The chain has TRBV12-3 or TRBV12-4 and TRBJ2-1; D may be TRBD2 (5 bases). This CDR3 has 14 residues. V was clipped by 7 bases and J by 4 bases, with 14 bases between them. CDR3 protein: CASIPDWGYNEQFF. The CDR3 DNA follows: TGTGCCAGCATCCCGGACTGGGGATACAATGAGCAGTTCTTC.

This clonotype occurred a few times. A junction end diverges from the germline sequence, so it may reflect a read error. The DNA of the CDR3 is TGTGCCAGCAGGTTAGAGGGACTAGCAGCCTACGAGCAGTACTTC. Its translation is CASRLEGLAAYEQYF. The chain uses TRBV12-3 or TRBV12-4 and TRBJ2-7; 9 positions agree with TRBD2. This CDR3 is built from 15 residues.

As concerns this clonotype: With a much larger clone just one base away, this may be a read error. The chain couples TRBV7-3 to TRBJ1-3, with D maybe TRBD1 (5 bases). Germline V gives CDR1 SGHTA, CDR2 FQGTGA. The length of the CDR3 is 13 residues. The CDR3 reads CASSLSGGSTIYF. The CDR3 nucleotides read TGTGCCAGCAGCTTAAGCGGGGGAAGCACCATATATTTT. The entire variable domain, with the rest obtained from reference TRBV7-3 and TRBJ1-3, is as follows: GAGVSQTPSNKVTEKGKYVELRCDPISGHTALYWYRQSLGQGPEFLIYFQGTGAADDSGLPNDRFFAVRPEGSVSTLKIQRTERGDSAVYLCASSLSGGSTIYFGEGSWLTVV.

The V call is TRBV4-3, the J call TRBJ2-7; 8 bases agree with TRBD1. V was pared by 1 base and J by 1 base, with 3 bases of the junction left unmatched. The germline V gene encodes CDR1 LGHNA and CDR2 YSLEER. This CDR3 contains 15 residues. This CDR3 is CASSQGTGMSYEQYF. Here the CDR3 DNA reads TGCGCCAGCAGCCAAGGGACAGGGATGTCCTACGAGCAGTACTTC.

This clonotype appeared many times. The gene calls are TRBV7-8 and TRBJ1-3; no clear D gene. Germline V gene data show CDR1 as SGHVS and CDR2 as FQNEAQ. CDR3 length equals 16 residues. Deletions cut 1 base from V and 0 bases from J, with 10 bases between. Here the CDR3 reads CASSLGLGLSGNTIYF. The CDR3 DNA is TGTGCCAGCAGCTTAGGTCTGGGTCTCTCTGGAAACACCATATATTTT.

The V and J genes are TRBV4-1 and TRBJ1-1, with TRBD1 as a possible D gene (5 bases). The germline V gene has CDR1 MGHRA and CDR2 YSYEKL. Between the trimmed V and J ends, which lost 4 bases and 1 base, there was a span of 10 bases. The CDR3 is 14 residues long. In DNA, the CDR3 is TGCGCCAGCAGCCCTGACAGTTGGAACACTGAAGCTTTCTTT. It codes for CASSPDSWNTEAFF.

This clonotype has more than one count but fewer than ten. The chain combines TRBV15 with TRBJ1-1; D perhaps matches TRBD1 (5 bases). The germline V gene has CDR1 LNHNV and CDR2 YYDKDF (reference sequence). The CDR3 runs 15 residues. V lost 0 bases, J lost 5 bases, and 13 bases lay in between. DNA of the CDR3: TGTGCCACCAGCAGAGACGGGGTAGGGACTACTGAAGCTTTCTTT. Its protein is CATSRDGVGTTEAFF.

In regard to this clonotype: The junction departs from germline at one end; a sequencing error may be responsible. The chain links TRBV7-3 to TRBJ2-3; weak D call: TRBD2 (6 bases). The CDR3 is 17 amino acids. Germline V gene sequence: CDR1 SGHTA, CDR2 FQGTGA. The CDR3 DNA follows: TGTGCCAGCCGCTTACAACTAGCAGCTTCTAGCACAGATACGCAGTATTTT. It yields the protein CASRLQLAASSTDTQYF.

This clonotype was seen only a few times. The gene calls are TRBV7-6 and TRBJ2-1; a weak D match, TRBD2 (5 bases). The V and J ends lost 8 bases and 7 bases respectively, with 9 bases between them. This CDR3 is built from 11 residues. The V gene's germline CDR1 is SGHVS and CDR2 FNYEAQ. The CDR3: CASERGNEQFF. For the CDR3, the DNA is TGTGCCAGCGAAAGAGGGAATGAGCAGTTCTTC.